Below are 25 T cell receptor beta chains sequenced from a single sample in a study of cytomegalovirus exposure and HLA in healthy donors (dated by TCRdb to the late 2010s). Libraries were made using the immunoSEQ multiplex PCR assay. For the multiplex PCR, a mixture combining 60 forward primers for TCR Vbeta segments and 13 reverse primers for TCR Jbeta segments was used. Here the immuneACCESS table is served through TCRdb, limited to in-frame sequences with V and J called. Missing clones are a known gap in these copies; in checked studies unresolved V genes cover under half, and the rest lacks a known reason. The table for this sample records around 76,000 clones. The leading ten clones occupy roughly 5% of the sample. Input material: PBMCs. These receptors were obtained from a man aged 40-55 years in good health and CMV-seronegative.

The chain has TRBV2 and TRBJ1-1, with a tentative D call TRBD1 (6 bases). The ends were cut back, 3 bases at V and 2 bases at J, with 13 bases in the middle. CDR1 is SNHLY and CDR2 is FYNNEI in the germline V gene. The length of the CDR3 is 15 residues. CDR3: CASSDTGPLNTEAFF. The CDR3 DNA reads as TGTGCCAGCAGTGACACAGGGCCCCTTAACACTGAAGCTTTCTTT.

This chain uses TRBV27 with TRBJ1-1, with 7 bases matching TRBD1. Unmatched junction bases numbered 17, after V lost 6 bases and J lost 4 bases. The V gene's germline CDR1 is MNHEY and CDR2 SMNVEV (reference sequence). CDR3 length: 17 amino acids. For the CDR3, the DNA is TGTGCCAGCAGCCGCACCGACAGGGTCCGATGGATCACTGAAGCTTTCTTT. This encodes CASSRTDRVRWITEAFF.

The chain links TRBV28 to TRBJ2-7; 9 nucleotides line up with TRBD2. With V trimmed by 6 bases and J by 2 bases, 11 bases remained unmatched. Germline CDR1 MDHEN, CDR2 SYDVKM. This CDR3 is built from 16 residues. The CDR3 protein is CASRGHRREGTYEQYF. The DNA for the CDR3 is TGTGCCAGCAGGGGCCATCGGCGGGAGGGTACCTACGAGCAGTACTTC.

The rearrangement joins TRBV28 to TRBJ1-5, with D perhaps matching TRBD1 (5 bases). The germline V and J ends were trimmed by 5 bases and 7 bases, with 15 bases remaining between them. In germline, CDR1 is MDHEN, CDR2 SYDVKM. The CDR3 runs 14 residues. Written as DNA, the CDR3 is TGTGCCAGCAGTCCGGGACTCATGGGGCAGCCCCAGCATTTT. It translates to CASSPGLMGQPQHF. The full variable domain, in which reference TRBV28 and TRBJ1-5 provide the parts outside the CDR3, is DVKVTQSSRYLVKRTGEKVFLECVQDMDHENMFWYRQDPGLGLRLIYFSYDVKMKEKGDIPEGYSVSREKKERFSLILESASTNQTSMYLCASSPGLMGQPQHFGDGTRLSIL.

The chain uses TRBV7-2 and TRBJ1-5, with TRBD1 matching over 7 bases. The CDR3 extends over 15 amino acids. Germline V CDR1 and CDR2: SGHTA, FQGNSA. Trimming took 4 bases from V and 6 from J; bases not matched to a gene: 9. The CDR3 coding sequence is TGTGCCAGCAGCTCAGGTCAGGGGGAATCTCAGCCCCAGCATTTT. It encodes CASSSGQGESQPQHF.

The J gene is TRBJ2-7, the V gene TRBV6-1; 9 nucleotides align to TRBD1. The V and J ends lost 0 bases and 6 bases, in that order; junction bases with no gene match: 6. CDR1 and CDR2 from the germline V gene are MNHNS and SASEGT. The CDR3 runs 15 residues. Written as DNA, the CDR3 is TGTGCCAGCAGTGAAGCGAGGACAGGGGTTGGCGAGCAGTACTTC. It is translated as CASSEARTGVGEQYF.

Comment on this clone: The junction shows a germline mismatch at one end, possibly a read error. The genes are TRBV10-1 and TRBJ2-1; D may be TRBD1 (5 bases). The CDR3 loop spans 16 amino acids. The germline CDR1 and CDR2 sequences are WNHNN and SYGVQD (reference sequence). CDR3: CASSESTADSDNEQFF. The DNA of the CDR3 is TGCGCCAGCAGTGAGTCGACAGCCGACTCCGACAATGAGCAGTTCTTC.

CDR3 nucleotides: TGCGCCAGCAGTGAAGGGGGCAGCGGGGGGGCCGATGGGCAGTTCTTC. Protein: CASSEGGSGGADGQFF. The V call is TRBV10-1, the J call TRBJ2-1, with 10 bases aligning to TRBD2. There are 16 residues in the CDR3. The ends lost 3 bases at V and 12 bases at J; junction bases unmatched: 14. Germline-derived CDR1 and CDR2 are WNHNN and SYGVQD (reference sequence).

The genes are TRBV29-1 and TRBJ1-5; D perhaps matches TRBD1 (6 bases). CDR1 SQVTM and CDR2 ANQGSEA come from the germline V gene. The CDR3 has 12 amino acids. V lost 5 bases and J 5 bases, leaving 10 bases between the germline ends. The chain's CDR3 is CSVQTGDQPQHF. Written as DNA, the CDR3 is TGCAGCGTTCAGACAGGAGATCAGCCCCAGCATTTT.

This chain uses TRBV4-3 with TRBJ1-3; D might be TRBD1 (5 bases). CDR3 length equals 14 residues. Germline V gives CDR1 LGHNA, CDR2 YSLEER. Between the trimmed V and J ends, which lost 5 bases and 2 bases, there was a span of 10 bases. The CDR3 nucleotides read TGCGCCAGCAGCTTACAGGAGCCTGGAAACACCATATATTTT. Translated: CASSLQEPGNTIYF.

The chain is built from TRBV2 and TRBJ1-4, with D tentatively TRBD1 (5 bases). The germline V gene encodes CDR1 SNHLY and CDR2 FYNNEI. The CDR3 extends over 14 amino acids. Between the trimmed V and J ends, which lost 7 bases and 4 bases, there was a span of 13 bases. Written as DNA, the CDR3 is TGTGCCAGCACCCGACAGCCCTTTAATGAAAAACTGTTTTTT. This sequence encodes CASTRQPFNEKLFF.

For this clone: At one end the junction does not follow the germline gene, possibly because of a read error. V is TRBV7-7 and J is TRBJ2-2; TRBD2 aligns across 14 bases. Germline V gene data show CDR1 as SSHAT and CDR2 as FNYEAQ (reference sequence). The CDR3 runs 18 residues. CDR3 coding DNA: TGTGCTAGCAGCCCAGAGGGGGGACTAGCGGGAGACACCGGGGAGCTGTTTTTT. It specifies CASSPEGGLAGDTGELFF. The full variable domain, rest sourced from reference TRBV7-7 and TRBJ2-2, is GAGVSQSPRYKVTKRGQDVTLRCDPISSHATLYWYQQALGQGPEFLTYFNYEAQPDKSGLPSDRFSAERPEGSISTLTIQRTEQRDSAMYRCASSPEGGLAGDTGELFFGEGSRLTVL.

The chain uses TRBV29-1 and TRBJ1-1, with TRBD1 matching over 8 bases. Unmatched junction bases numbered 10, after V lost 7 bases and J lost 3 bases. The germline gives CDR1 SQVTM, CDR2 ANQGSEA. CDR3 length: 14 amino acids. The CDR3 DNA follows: TGCAGCGGAAAGAGGACAGGGTCTCACACTGAAGCTTTCTTT. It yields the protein CSGKRTGSHTEAFF.

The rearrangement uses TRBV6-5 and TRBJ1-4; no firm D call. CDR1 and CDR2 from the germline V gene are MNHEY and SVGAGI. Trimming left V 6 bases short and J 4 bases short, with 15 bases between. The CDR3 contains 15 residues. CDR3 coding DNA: TGTGCCAGCAGCGCTCTGAACAGCATTAATGAAAAACTGTTTTTT. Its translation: CASSALNSINEKLFF.

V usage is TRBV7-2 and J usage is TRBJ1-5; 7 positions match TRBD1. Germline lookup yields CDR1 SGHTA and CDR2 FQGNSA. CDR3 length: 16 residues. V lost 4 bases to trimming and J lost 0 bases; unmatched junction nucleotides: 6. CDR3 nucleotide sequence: TGTGCCAGCAGCTCCAGACAGGGATATAGCAATCAGCCCCAGCATTTT. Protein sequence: CASSSRQGYSNQPQHF.

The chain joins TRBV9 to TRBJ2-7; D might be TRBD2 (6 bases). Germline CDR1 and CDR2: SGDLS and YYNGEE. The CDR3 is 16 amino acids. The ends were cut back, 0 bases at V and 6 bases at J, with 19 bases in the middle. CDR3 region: CASSVGVRAGSLEQYF. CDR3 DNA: TGTGCCAGCAGCGTAGGGGTTAGGGCGGGATCTCTCGAGCAGTACTTC.

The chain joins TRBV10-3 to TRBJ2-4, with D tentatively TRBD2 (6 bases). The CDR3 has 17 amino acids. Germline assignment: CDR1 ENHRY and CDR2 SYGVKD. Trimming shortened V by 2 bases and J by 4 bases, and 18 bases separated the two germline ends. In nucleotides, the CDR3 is TGTGCCATCAGTGAGGCCCCCCCTGGGAGCGGGAAAAACATTCAGTACTTC. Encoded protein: CAISEAPPGSGKNIQYF.

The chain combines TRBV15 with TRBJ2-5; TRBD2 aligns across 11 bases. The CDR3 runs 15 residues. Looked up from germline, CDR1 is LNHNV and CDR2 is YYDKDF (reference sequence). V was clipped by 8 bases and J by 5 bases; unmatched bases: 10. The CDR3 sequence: CATESRASGRETQYF. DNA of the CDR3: TGTGCCACCGAGAGCCGGGCTAGCGGGAGGGAGACCCAGTACTTC.

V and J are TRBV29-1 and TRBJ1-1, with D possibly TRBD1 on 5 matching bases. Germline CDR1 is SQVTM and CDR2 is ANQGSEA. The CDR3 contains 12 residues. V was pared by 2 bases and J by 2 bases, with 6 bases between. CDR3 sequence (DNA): TGCAGCGTTGAACAGGGAAACACTGAAGCTTTCTTT. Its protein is CSVEQGNTEAFF.

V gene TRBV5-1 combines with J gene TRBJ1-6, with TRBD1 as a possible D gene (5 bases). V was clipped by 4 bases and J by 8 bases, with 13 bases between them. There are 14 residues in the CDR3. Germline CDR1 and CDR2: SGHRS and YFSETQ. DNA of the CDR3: TGCGCCAGCAGCGGACTCGGGGGTGATTCACCCCTCCACTTT. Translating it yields CASSGLGGDSPLHF.

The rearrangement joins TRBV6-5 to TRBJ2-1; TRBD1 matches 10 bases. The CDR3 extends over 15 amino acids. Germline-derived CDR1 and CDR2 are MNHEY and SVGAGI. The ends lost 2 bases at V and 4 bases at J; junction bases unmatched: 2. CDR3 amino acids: CASSYGTGEYNEQFF. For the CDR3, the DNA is TGTGCCAGCAGTTACGGGACAGGGGAGTACAATGAGCAGTTCTTC.

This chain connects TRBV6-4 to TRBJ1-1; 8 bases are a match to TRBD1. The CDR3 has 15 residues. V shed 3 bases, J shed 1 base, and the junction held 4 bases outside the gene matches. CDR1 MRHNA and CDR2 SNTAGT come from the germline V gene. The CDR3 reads CASSEDGTGNTEAFF. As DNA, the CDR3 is TGTGCCAGCAGTGAAGATGGGACAGGGAACACTGAAGCTTTCTTT.

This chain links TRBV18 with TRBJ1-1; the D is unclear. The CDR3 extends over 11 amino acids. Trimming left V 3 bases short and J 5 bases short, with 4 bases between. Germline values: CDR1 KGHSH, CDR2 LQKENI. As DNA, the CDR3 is TGTGCCAGCTCACCGAGGACTGAAGCTTTCTTT. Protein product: CASSPRTEAFF.

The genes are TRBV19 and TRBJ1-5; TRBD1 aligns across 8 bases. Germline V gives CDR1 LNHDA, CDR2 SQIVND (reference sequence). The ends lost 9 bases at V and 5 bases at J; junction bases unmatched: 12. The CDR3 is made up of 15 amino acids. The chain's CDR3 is CASNIRDRGDQPQHF. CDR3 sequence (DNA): TGTGCCAGCAATATCCGAGACAGGGGAGATCAGCCCCAGCATTTT.

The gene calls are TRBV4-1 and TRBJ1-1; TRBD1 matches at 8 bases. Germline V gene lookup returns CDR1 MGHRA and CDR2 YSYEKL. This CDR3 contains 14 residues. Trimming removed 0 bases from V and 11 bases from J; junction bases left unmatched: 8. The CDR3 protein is CASSQDGRTGLAFF. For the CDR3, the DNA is TGCGCCAGCAGCCAAGATGGACGGACAGGGCTGGCTTTCTTT.